This TCR beta chain was sequenced in a study of Graves' ophthalmopathy and Graves' hyperthyroidism. This clonotype was counted many times. CDR1 is DFQATT, CDR2 SNEGSKA, per germline (reference sequence). Trimming removed 6 bases from V and 7 bases from J, with 18 bases in between. The CDR3 totals 13 residues. Amplifying from RNA transcripts, the study obtained TCR beta CDR3 regions. First-round RT-PCR used HTBI primers; second-round multiplex PCR followed. TCRdb re-called the multiplex PCR reads through MiXCR, storing one row per CDR3 protein. Of under 800,000 distinct CDR3 sequences listed, around a fifth are singletons.

Sequenced sample: peripheral blood. V and J are TRBV20-1 and TRBJ2-5; no clear D gene. The clonotype comes from a woman aged 18-30 years with stable Graves' hyperthyroidism. Some clones in this sample may be carry-over from other donors' samples. DNA of the CDR3: TGCAGTGCCCGCTCCGGCCGAGACGGGACCCAGTACTTC. It is translated as CSARSGRDGTQYF.